This T cell receptor beta chain appears in the sequencing data of a study of T cells in Graves' hyperthyroidism and ophthalmopathy. The diagnostic basis comprised clinical symptoms, serum thyroxine and TRAb, thyroid ultrasound and orbital computed tomography. The V gene's germline CDR1 is DFQATT and CDR2 SNEGSKA (reference sequence). The CDR3 spans 13 residues. Concerning this clonotype itself: No antigen is known for it. The junction differs from germline at one of its ends, possibly a read error.

Whole-study results and caveats: Most thyroid clonotypes expanded above 0.001 were also detected in blood.

Amplification yielded TCR beta CDR3 regions, with RNA transcripts as the source. HTBI primers were used for first-round RT-PCR of the TCR CDR3. TCRdb passed the multiplex PCR reads through MiXCR, listing each CDR3 protein once. Among about 98,000 distinct CDR3 sequences listed, 35% to 45% were seen once. This chain connects TRBV20-1 to TRBJ2-6; the D gene is possibly TRBD1 (6 bases). Sequenced material: peripheral blood or thyroid tissue (not recorded which). The source is a woman aged 30 to 39 with Graves' hyperthyroidism. CDR3: CAKGVPGANVLTF. DNA of the CDR3: TGCGCGAAGGGGGTACCTGGGGCTAACGTCCTGACTTTC.